These 2 T cell receptor beta chains were sequenced from one sample in a study of blood T cell repertoires in COVID-19. Clones were sequenced by immunoSEQ multiplex PCR, and TCRdb holds only the in-frame ones, with some missing. The sample records about 140,000 clones, 84% being singletons. The sample consisted of PBMCs or T cells enriched from blood (not recorded which). These receptors originate from a man aged 40-49 years with acute COVID-19.

The chain couples TRBV21-1 to TRBJ1-1. TRBV21-1 represents a pseudogene. CDR3 length: 17 residues. CDR3 coding DNA: TGTGCCAGCAGCAAATCCCCAGAAAGGAGGGTGGACACTGAAGCTTTCTTT. Its protein is CASSKSPERRVDTEAFF.

There are a few counts of this clone. In DNA form, the CDR3 reads TGTGCCAGCAGAGGACATCTATCTGGAAACACCATATATTTT. Its translation: CASRGHLSGNTIYF. The gene calls are TRBV11-2 and TRBJ1-3, with D perhaps TRBD1 (5 bases). The germline V gene has CDR1 SGHAT and CDR2 FQNNGV. This CDR3 spans 14 amino acids. V lost 6 bases and J lost 1, with 10 bases in between.